This is a list of T cell receptor beta chains from one sample in a study of T cell responses to AZD1222 COVID-19 vaccine. The table came from immunoSEQ multiplex PCR; TCRdb's copy has only in-frame clones and leaves some out. The table has roughly 140,000 clones, more than 75% seen once; the top ten hold 3% to 4%. The input for sequencing was peripheral blood, taken 28 days after the second AZD1222 dose. The receptors here all came from an adult who received the AZD1222 COVID-19 vaccine. Both conserved end residues are part of each CDR3. Each record gives: J gene, D gene, V gene, clone size, CDR3 DNA, CDR3 protein. D genes are given only for firm matches. Size is omitted from some rows. Given values are once, few, many or a class for expanded clones.

j_call: TRBJ2-5
d_call: TRBD2
v_call: TRBV9
clone_size: -
cdr3_nt: TGTGCCAGCAGCCCCGGGGGGGCCGCTCAAGAGACCCAGTACTTC
cdr3_aa: CASSPGGAAQETQYF

j_call: TRBJ2-1
d_call: -
v_call: TRBV6-2/TRBV6-3
clone_size: -
cdr3_nt: TGTGCCAGCAGTTACTTGGGGAGCTCCTACAATGAGCAGTTCTTC
cdr3_aa: CASSYLGSSYNEQFF

j_call: TRBJ2-5
d_call: TRBD2
v_call: TRBV28
clone_size: once
cdr3_nt: TGTGCCAGCAGTTTATCGGGACTAGCGGGGGGGCCGGACCAAGAGACCCAGTACTTC
cdr3_aa: CASSLSGLAGGPDQETQYF

j_call: TRBJ1-4
d_call: TRBD1
v_call: TRBV28
clone_size: -
cdr3_nt: TGTGCCAGCAGTTTGTACCGACAGGGGTCAACTAATGAAAAACTGTTTTTT
cdr3_aa: CASSLYRQGSTNEKLFF

j_call: TRBJ2-1
d_call: -
v_call: TRBV10-2
clone_size: once
cdr3_nt: TGCGCCACCCTGATAGGTGGTGGGAATGAGCAGTTCTTC
cdr3_aa: CATLIGGGNEQFF

j_call: TRBJ1-5
d_call: -
v_call: TRBV27
clone_size: -
cdr3_nt: TGTGCCAGCAGTTTTTCCAGGGGCGGGCAGCCCCAGCATTTT
cdr3_aa: CASSFSRGGQPQHF

j_call: TRBJ1-6
d_call: TRBD1
v_call: TRBV5-4
clone_size: -
cdr3_nt: TGTGCCAGCAGCTCTGACAGGGTAGCTTCACCCCTCCACTTT
cdr3_aa: CASSSDRVASPLHF

j_call: TRBJ1-5
d_call: TRBD1
v_call: TRBV28
clone_size: -
cdr3_nt: TGTGCCAGCAGTTTATGGACCAGGGACAGTCAGCCCCAGCATTTT
cdr3_aa: CASSLWTRDSQPQHF

j_call: TRBJ1-5
d_call: -
v_call: TRBV19
clone_size: -
cdr3_nt: TGTGCCAGTAGTATAGCAGTCAATCAGCCCCAGCATTTT
cdr3_aa: CASSIAVNQPQHF

j_call: TRBJ1-2
d_call: -
v_call: TRBV19
clone_size: -
cdr3_nt: TGTGCCAGTAGTATTCTACAGGATCTCAATGGCTACACCTTC
cdr3_aa: CASSILQDLNGYTF

j_call: TRBJ2-7
d_call: TRBD2
v_call: TRBV4-1
clone_size: -
cdr3_nt: TGCGCCAGCAGCCAGACCGGACTAGCGGGAGGGCCTGAGCAGTACTTC
cdr3_aa: CASSQTGLAGGPEQYF

j_call: TRBJ1-4
d_call: TRBD1
v_call: TRBV2
clone_size: -
cdr3_nt: TGTGCCAGCAGCGGAACCGGGACAGGGGGTGAAAAACTGTTTTTT
cdr3_aa: CASSGTGTGGEKLFF

j_call: TRBJ2-1
d_call: -
v_call: TRBV19
clone_size: -
cdr3_nt: TGTGCCAGTAGTATGGGCCGCCAGGGCAATGAGCAGTTCTTC
cdr3_aa: CASSMGRQGNEQFF

j_call: TRBJ2-2
d_call: -
v_call: TRBV18
clone_size: -
cdr3_nt: TGTGCCAGCTCGCCTAACGAGGGGGCCGGGGAGCTGTTTTTT
cdr3_aa: CASSPNEGAGELFF

j_call: TRBJ2-2
d_call: -
v_call: TRBV5-1
clone_size: -
cdr3_nt: TGCGCCAGCAGTCGTTCAGGGAACACCGGGGAGCTGTTTTTT
cdr3_aa: CASSRSGNTGELFF

j_call: TRBJ1-5
d_call: -
v_call: TRBV4-1
clone_size: -
cdr3_nt: TGCGCCAGCAGCTTGGGGAGAAATCAGCCCCAGCATTTT
cdr3_aa: CASSLGRNQPQHF

j_call: TRBJ1-3
d_call: -
v_call: TRBV30
clone_size: -
cdr3_nt: TGTGCCTGGAGTTCCTCAAGCTCTGGAAACACCATATATTTT
cdr3_aa: CAWSSSSSGNTIYF

j_call: TRBJ2-7
d_call: -
v_call: TRBV7-9
clone_size: once
cdr3_nt: TGTGCCAGCAGCTTGGCGGGTGACGAGCAGTACTTC
cdr3_aa: CASSLAGDEQYF

j_call: TRBJ1-1
d_call: -
v_call: TRBV29-1
clone_size: -
cdr3_nt: TGCAGCGTTGAAGATCGTCGCAGAGAAGCTTTCTTT
cdr3_aa: CSVEDRRREAFF

j_call: TRBJ1-2
d_call: -
v_call: TRBV5-6
clone_size: once
cdr3_nt: TGTGCCAGCAGCTTGTCCGGTAACTATGGCTACACCTTC
cdr3_aa: CASSLSGNYGYTF

j_call: TRBJ2-6
d_call: -
v_call: TRBV20-1
clone_size: -
cdr3_nt: TGCAGTGCTAGTAGCATCTCTGGGGCCAACGTCCTGACTTTC
cdr3_aa: CSASSISGANVLTF

j_call: TRBJ2-5
d_call: TRBD2
v_call: TRBV29-1
clone_size: -
cdr3_nt: TGCAGCGTTGAGCTGCGGGAGGGCCTTGAGACCCAGTACTTC
cdr3_aa: CSVELREGLETQYF

j_call: TRBJ2-3
d_call: -
v_call: TRBV7-2
clone_size: -
cdr3_nt: TGTGCCAGCAGTAGGACTCCGGGTCGCACAGATACGCAGTATTTT
cdr3_aa: CASSRTPGRTDTQYF

j_call: TRBJ1-1
d_call: -
v_call: TRBV28
clone_size: -
cdr3_nt: TGTGCCAGCAGTTTAGGGACGGGACAAGCTTTCTTT
cdr3_aa: CASSLGTGQAFF

j_call: TRBJ1-5
d_call: -
v_call: TRBV5-6
clone_size: -
cdr3_nt: TGTGCCAGCAGCTTGGCCGGGGGAGGGGGTCAGCCCCAGCATTTT
cdr3_aa: CASSLAGGGGQPQHF